Here is one T cell receptor (beta chain) with its context. Its antigen remains unknown. Per the germline V gene, CDR1 is DFQATT and CDR2 is SNEGSKA (reference sequence). Trimming took off 3 bases at V and 3 bases at J, with 12 bases between the two ends. CDR3 length: 13 residues. MiXCR was run by TCRdb on the multiplex PCR reads, yielding one entry per CDR3 protein. The top ten hold more than 3.5% of the sample, which has some 150,000 distinct CDR3 sequences, about 30% seen once. The data were obtained in a study of breast tumors, draining lymph nodes, adjacent tissues. The lymph nodes were axillary draining lymph nodes from breast cancer patients. The study, taken as a whole, reports: Tumor T cell lymph node origin was a supported hypothesis, not proven.

Sequencing was done on a sample of axillary lymph node tissue. This TCR was sampled from a female donor with breast cancer. Some clones in this sample may be carry-over from other donors' samples. V usage is TRBV20-1 and J usage is TRBJ2-7, with unresolved D. CDR3 residues: CSAREEIVYEQYF. The CDR3 coding sequence is TGCAGTGCTAGGGAAGAGATAGTCTACGAGCAGTACTTC.